This T cell receptor (beta chain) is drawn from a study of T cells after yellow fever vaccination. TCR cDNA, made by 5'RACE template switching, carried an added universal primer site and UMIs. TCRdb re-called the 5' RACE reads with MiXCR, one entry per CDR3 protein. Among about 130,000 distinct CDR3 sequences listed, about 7.4% were seen once. In its sample, this clonotype was seen many times. CDR1 is SQVTM, CDR2 ANQGSEA, per germline. Trimming pared 6 bases from V and 1 base from J, leaving 7 bases between. The CDR3 is 12 amino acids. The sample was CD4+ T cells sorted from PBMCs, taken more than 8 days after the first yellow fever vaccination. The chain carries TRBV29-1 and TRBJ2-1, with D hard to call. The source of this sequence is a man aged 18 to 30 who received the YFV17D yellow fever vaccine. CDR3 in DNA: TGCAGCGTGGCCTGGTCCTACAATGAGCAGTTCTTC. This translates into CSVAWSYNEQFF.